Below are 2 T cell receptor beta chains sequenced from a single sample in a study of early T cells in non-severe SARS-CoV-2 infection. In TCRdb, the 5' RACE reads were re-called with MiXCR into one record per CDR3 protein. The repertoire has more than 20,000 distinct CDR3 sequences, over 3.5% of them found once; the top ten carry approximately 4.4%. Sequencing was performed on whole blood. The receptors here all came from an adult who was a healthcare worker with PCR-confirmed SARS-CoV-2 infection or an uninfected control (not recorded which).

This clonotype was seen ten or more times. This sequence joins TRBV5-6 and TRBJ2-7; D call uncertain. The CDR3 totals 14 residues. Trimming removed 1 base from V and 3 bases from J, with 11 bases in between. CDR1 is SGHDT and CDR2 is YYEEEE in the germline V gene. CDR3 coding DNA: TGTGCCAGCAGCTTGTCCCCAGATTTCTACGAGCAGTACTTC. The encoded protein is CASSLSPDFYEQYF.

This clonotype was picked up a small number of times. The chain recombines TRBV7-2 with TRBJ2-3; TRBD2 aligns across 12 bases. Germline V gene data show CDR1 as SGHTA and CDR2 as FQGNSA. CDR3 size: 15 residues. V was clipped by 5 bases and J by 2 bases; unmatched bases: 2. The CDR3 region is CASSRTSGVTDTQYF. CDR3 DNA: TGTGCCAGCAGCCGGACTAGCGGGGTCACAGATACGCAGTATTTT.